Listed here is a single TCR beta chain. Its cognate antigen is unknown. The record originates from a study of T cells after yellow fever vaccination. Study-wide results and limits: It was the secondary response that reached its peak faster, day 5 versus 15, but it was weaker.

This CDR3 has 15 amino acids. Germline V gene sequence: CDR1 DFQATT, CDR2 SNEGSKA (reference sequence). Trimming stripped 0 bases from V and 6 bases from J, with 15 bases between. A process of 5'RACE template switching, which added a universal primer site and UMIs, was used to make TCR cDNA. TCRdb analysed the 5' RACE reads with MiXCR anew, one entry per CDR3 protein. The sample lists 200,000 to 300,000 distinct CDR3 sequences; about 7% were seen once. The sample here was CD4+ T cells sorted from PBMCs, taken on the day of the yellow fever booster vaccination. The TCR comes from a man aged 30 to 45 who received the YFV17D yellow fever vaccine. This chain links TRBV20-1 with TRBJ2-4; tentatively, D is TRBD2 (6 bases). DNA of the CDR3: TGCAGTGCTAGAGATCAACGGCGGGGCGGAAACATTCAGTACTTC. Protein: CSARDQRRGGNIQYF.